The clone carrying this T cell receptor (beta chain) has more than one count but fewer than ten. Time point of the sample: pre-sensitization, week 0. The treatment denotes: therapeutic diphenylcyclopropenone sensitization with weekly scalp DPC. The data stem from a study of human T cells and chemical hapten exposure. Study-wide background: Reading of the patch tests, which applied 0.01% DPC to the upper back, occurred at 6 days. Small differences in pooled library volume mainly drove the variation in TCR yields per sample.

Each CDR3 protein is one row after TCRdb ran MiXCR on the RACE reads. Counted here are approximately 400,000 distinct CDR3 sequences, approximately 5.1% occurring once; the ten biggest clones make up 2.6%. The CDR3 extends over 13 amino acids. Germline V gene sequence: CDR1 SGHNT, CDR2 YENEEA. The V end was cut by 0 bases, the J end by 5 bases, with 7 bases between. V is TRBV11-3 and J is TRBJ1-1; D uncertain. The sequence was obtained from a woman aged 50 to 65 with alopecia areata. Some clones in this sample may be carry-over from other donors' samples. This specimen consisted of whole blood, obtained in connection with sensitization to the hapten diphenylcyclopropenone (DPC). CDR3 amino acids: CASSLDGETEAFF. Written as DNA, the CDR3 is TGTGCCAGCAGCTTAGATGGGGAGACTGAAGCTTTCTTT.